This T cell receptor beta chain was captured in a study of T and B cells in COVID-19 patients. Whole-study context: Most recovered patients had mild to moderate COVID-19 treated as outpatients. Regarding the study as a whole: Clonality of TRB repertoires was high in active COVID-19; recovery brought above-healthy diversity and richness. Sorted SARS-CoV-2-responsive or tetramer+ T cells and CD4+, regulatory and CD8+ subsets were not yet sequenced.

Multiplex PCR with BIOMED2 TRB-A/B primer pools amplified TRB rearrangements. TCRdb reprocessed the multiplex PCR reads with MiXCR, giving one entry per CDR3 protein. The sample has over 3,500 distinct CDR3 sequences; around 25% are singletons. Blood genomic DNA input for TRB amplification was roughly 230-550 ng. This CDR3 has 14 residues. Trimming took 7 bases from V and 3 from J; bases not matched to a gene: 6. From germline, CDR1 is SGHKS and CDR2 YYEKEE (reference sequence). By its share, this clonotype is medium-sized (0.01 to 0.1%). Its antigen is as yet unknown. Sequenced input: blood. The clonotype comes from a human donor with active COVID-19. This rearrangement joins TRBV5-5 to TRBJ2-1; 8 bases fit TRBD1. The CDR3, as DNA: TGTGCCAGCTTCCGGACAGGGAACTACAATGAGCAGTTCTTC. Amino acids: CASFRTGNYNEQFF.